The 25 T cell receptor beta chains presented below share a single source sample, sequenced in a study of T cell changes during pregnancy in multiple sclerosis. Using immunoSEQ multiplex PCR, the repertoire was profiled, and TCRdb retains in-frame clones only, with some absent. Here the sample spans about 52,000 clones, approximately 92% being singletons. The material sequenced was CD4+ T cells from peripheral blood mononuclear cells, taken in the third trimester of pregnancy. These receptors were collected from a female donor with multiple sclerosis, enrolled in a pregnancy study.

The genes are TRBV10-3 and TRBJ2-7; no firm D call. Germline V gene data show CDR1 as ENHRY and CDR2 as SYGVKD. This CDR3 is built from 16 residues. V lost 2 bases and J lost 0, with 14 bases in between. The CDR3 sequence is CAISEEDITSSYEQYF. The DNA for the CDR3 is TGTGCCATCAGTGAGGAAGACATAACCAGCTCCTACGAGCAGTACTTC.

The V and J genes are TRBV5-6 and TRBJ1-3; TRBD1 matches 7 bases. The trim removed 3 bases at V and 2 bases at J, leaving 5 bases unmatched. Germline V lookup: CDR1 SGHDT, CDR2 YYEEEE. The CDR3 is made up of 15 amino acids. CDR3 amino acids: CASSSRQGAGNTIYF. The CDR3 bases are TGTGCCAGCAGCTCCCGACAGGGCGCTGGAAACACCATATATTTT.

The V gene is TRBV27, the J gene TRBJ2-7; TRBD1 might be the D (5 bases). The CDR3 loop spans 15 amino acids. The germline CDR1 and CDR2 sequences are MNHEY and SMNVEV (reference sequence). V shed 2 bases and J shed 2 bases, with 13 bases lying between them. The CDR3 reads CASSLQGAATYEQYF. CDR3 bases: TGTGCCAGCAGTTTACAGGGCGCGGCGACCTACGAGCAGTACTTC.

The CDR3 nucleotides are TGTGCCAGCAGCTTAGGAGGGGGCGTTGAGACCCAGTACTTC. It is translated as CASSLGGGVETQYF. The V gene is TRBV7-9, the J gene TRBJ2-5; 7 nucleotides line up with TRBD1. Germline CDR1 and CDR2: SEHNR and FQNEAQ (reference sequence). The ends lost 1 base at V and 5 bases at J; junction bases unmatched: 4. The CDR3 runs to 14 residues.

The CDR3 protein is CALSSGVGYNSPLHF. DNA for the CDR3: TGTGCCCTTAGTTCCGGGGTTGGCTATAATTCACCCCTCCACTTT. The chain has TRBV30 and TRBJ1-6; unclear D gene. The V gene's germline CDR1 is GTSNPN and CDR2 SVGIG (reference sequence). This CDR3 has 15 residues. V was clipped by 8 bases and J by 3 bases, with 17 bases between them.

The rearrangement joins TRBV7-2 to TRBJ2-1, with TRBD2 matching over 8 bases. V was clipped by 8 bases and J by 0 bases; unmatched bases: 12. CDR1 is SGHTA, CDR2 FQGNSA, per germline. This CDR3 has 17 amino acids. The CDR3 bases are TGTGCCAGCGAGCTGGGATCGGGGGGGCCCTCCTACAATGAGCAGTTCTTC. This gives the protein CASELGSGGPSYNEQFF.

The CDR3 region has the DNA TGTGCCAGTAGTTGGACAGGGAGTTTCCCTGAAGCTTTCTTT. This sequence encodes CASSWTGSFPEAFF. This chain connects TRBV19 to TRBJ1-1; 8 bases match TRBD1. Germline V gene sequence: CDR1 LNHDA, CDR2 SQIVND (reference sequence). This CDR3 has 14 residues. The J segment lost 6 bases and the V segment lost 5 bases, leaving 8 bases of the junction unmatched.

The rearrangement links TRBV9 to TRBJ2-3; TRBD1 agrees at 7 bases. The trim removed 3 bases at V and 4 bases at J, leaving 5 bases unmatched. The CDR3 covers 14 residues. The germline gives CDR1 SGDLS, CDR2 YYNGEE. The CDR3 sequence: CASSEGGGADTQYF. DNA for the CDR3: TGTGCCAGCAGCGAAGGGGGCGGCGCAGATACGCAGTATTTT. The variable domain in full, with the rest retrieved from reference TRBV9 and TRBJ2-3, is DSGVTQTPKHLITATGQRVTLRCSPRSGDLSVYWYQQSLDQGLQFLIQYYNGEERAKGNILERFSAQQFPDLHSELNLSSLELGDSALYFCASSEGGGADTQYFGPGTRLTVL.

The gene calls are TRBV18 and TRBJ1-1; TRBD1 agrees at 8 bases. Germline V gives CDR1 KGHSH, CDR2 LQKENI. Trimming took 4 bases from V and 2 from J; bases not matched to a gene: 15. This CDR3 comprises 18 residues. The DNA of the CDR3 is TGTGCCAGCTCACGGACAGGGTTTGCCAATTCGGGAAACACTGAAGCTTTCTTT. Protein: CASSRTGFANSGNTEAFF.

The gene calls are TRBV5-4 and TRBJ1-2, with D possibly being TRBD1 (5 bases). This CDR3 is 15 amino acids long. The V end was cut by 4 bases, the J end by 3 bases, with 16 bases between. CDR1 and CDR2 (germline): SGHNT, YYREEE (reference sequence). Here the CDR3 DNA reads TGTGCCAGCAGCCCTCTGGGGGGGACGGACTATGGCTACACCTTC. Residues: CASSPLGGTDYGYTF.

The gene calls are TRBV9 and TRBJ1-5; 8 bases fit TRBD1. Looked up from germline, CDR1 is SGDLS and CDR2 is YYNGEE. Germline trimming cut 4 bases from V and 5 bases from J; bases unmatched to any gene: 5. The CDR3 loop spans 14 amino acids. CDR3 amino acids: CASSSGQAYQPQHF. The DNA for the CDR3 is TGTGCCAGCAGCTCGGGACAGGCGTATCAGCCCCAGCATTTT. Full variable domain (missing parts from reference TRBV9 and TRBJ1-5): DSGVTQTPKHLITATGQRVTLRCSPRSGDLSVYWYQQSLDQGLQFLIQYYNGEERAKGNILERFSAQQFPDLHSELNLSSLELGDSALYFCASSSGQAYQPQHFGDGTRLSIL.

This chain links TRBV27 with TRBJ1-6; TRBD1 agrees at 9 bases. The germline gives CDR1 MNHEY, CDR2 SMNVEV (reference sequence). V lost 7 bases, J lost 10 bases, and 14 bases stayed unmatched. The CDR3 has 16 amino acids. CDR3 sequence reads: CASIASGLDRGSPLHF. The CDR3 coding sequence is TGTGCCAGCATCGCCTCGGGGTTGGACAGGGGATCACCCCTCCACTTT.

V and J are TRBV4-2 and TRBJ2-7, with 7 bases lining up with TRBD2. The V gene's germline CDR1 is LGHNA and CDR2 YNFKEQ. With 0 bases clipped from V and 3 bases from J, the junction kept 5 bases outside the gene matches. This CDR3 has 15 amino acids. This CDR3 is CASSQEGGGVYEQYF. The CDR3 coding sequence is TGTGCCAGCAGCCAAGAGGGCGGGGGAGTCTACGAGCAGTACTTC.

The CDR3 protein is CAISEERGGNNEQFF. The CDR3 nucleotides are TGTGCCATCAGTGAGGAGCGGGGGGGAAACAATGAGCAGTTCTTC. This chain joins TRBV10-3 and TRBJ2-1; TRBD2 aligns across 10 bases. The CDR3 has 15 amino acids. V was clipped by 2 bases and J by 5 bases; unmatched bases: 3. Germline CDR1 ENHRY, CDR2 SYGVKD.

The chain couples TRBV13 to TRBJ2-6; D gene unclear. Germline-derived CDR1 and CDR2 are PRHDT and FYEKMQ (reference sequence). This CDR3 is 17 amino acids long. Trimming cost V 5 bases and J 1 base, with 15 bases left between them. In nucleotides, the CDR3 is TGTGCCAGCAGCCCGGTCGCCCTCCCGTCTGGGGCCAACGTCCTGACTTTC. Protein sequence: CASSPVALPSGANVLTF.

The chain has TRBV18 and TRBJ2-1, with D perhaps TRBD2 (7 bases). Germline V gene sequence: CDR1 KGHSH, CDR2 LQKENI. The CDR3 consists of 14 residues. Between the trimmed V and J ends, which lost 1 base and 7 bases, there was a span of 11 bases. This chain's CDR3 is CASSPLRGGNEQFF. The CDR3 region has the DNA TGTGCCAGCTCACCACTGAGGGGGGGAAATGAGCAGTTCTTC.

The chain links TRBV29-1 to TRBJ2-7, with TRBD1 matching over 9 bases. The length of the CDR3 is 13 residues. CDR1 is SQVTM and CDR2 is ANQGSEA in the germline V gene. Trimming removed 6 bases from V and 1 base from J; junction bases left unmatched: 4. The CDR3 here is CSVLGQGSYEQYF. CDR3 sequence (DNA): TGCAGCGTGCTCGGACAGGGGTCCTACGAGCAGTACTTC.

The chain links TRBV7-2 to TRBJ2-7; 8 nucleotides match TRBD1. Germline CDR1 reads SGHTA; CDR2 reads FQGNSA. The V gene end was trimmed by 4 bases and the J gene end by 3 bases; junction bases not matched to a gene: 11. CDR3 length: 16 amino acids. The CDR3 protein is CASSSQPGTGYYEQYF. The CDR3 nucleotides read TGTGCCAGCAGCTCCCAGCCCGGGACAGGTTACTACGAGCAGTACTTC. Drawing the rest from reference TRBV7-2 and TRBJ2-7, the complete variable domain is GAGVSQSPSNKVTEKGKDVELRCDPISGHTALYWYRQSLGQGLEFLIYFQGNSAPDKSGLPSDRFSAERTGGSVSTLTIQRTQQEDSAVYLCASSSQPGTGYYEQYFGPGTRLTVT.

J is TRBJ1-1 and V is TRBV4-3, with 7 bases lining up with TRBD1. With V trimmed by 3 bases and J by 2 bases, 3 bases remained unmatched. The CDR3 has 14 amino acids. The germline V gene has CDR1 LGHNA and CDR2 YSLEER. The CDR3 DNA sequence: TGCGCCAGCAGCCATGTAGGGGGCAACACTGAAGCTTTCTTT. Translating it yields CASSHVGGNTEAFF.

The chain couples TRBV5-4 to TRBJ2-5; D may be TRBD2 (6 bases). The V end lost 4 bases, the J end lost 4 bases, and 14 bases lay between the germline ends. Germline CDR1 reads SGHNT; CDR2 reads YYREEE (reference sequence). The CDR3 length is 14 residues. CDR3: CASSVTQEGETQYF. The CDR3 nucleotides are TGTGCCAGCAGCGTTACCCAGGAGGGAGAGACCCAGTACTTC.

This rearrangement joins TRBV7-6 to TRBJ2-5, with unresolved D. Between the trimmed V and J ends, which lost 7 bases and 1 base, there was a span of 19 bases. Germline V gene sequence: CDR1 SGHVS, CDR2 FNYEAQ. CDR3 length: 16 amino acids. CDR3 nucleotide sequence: TGTGCCAGCAAAGAGGAACGGATTGTAGGCCAAGAGACCCAGTACTTC. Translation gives CASKEERIVGQETQYF.

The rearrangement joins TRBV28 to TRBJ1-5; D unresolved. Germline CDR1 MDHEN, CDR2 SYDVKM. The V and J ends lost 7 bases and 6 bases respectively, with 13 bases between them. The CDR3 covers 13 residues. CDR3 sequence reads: CASILNPGQPQHF. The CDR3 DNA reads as TGTGCCAGCATCTTAAATCCAGGTCAGCCCCAGCATTTT.

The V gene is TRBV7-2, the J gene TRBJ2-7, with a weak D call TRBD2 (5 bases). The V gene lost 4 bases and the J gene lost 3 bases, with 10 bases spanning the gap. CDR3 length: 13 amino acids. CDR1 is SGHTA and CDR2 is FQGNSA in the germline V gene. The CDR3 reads CASSSGVYYEQYF. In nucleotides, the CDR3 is TGTGCCAGCAGCTCCGGGGTATACTACGAGCAGTACTTC.

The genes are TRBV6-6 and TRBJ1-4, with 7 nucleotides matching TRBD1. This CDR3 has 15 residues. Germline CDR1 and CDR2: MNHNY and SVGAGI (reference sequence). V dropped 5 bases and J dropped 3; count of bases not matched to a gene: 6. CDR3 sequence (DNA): TGTGCCAGCAGTGGGACAGTTCGGGCTAATGAAAAACTGTTTTTT. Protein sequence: CASSGTVRANEKLFF.

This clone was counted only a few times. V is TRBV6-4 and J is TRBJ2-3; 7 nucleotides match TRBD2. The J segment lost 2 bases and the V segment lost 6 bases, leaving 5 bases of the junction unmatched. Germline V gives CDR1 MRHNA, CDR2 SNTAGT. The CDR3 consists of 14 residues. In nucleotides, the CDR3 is TGTGCCAGCAGCCGGGGAGGGTCCACAGATACGCAGTATTTT. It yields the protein CASSRGGSTDTQYF.